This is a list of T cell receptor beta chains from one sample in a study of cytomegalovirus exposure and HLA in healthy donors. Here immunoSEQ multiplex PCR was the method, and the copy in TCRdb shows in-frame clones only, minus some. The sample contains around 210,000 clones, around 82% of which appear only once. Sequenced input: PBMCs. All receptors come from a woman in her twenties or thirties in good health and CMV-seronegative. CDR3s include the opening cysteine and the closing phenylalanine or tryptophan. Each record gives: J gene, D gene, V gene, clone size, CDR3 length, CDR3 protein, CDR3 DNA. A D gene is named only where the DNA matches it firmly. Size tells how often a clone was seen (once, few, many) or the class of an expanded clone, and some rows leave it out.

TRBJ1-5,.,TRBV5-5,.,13,CASSLGEFQPQHF,TGTGCCAGCAGCTTGGGGGAGTTTCAGCCCCAGCATTTT
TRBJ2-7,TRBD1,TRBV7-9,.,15,CSSSTDRDFSYEQYF,TGTTCCAGCAGCACAGACAGGGATTTTTCGTACGAGCAGTACTTC
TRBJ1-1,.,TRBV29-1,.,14,CSTYAEVRGTEAFF,TGCAGCACGTACGCGGAGGTTCGTGGCACTGAAGCTTTCTTT
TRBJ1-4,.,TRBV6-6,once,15,CAGGPRGATNEKLFF,TGTGCCGGCGGCCCCAGGGGTGCAACTAATGAAAAACTGTTTTTT
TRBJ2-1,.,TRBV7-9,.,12,CASSLVLGGQFF,TGTGCCAGCAGCTTAGTATTAGGGGGGCAGTTCTTC
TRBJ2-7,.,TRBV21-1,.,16,CASSAQGALPSYEQYF,TGTGCCAGCAGCGCACAGGGGGCCCTCCCTTCCTACGAGCAGTACTTC
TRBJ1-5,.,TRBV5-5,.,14,CASSSRGVNQPQHF,TGTGCCAGCAGCTCCCGGGGGGTCAATCAGCCCCAGCATTTT
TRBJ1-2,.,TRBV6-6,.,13,CASSSDRYYGYTF,TGTGCCAGCAGTTCCGACAGATACTATGGCTACACCTTC
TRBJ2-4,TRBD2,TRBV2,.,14,CASSVGGSKNIQYF,TGTGCCAGCAGTGTGGGGGGGTCCAAAAACATTCAGTACTTC
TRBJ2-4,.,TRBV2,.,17,CASSGGGRGGAKNIQYF,TGTGCCAGCAGTGGAGGGGGTAGGGGGGGTGCCAAAAACATTCAGTACTTC
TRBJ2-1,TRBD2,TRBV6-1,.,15,CASSPWTSGGGEQFF,TGTGCCAGCAGTCCTTGGACTAGCGGGGGGGGTGAGCAGTTCTTC
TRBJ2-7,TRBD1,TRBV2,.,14,CASRSTGGAHEQYF,TGTGCCAGTCGATCGACAGGGGGGGCCCACGAGCAGTACTTC
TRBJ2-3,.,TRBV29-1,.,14,CSVATGRGGDTQYF,TGCAGCGTCGCAACCGGGAGAGGAGGAGATACGCAGTATTTT
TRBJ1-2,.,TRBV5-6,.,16,CASSSGHLAIIYGYTF,TGTGCCAGCAGCTCGGGACATCTTGCGATTATCTATGGCTACACCTTC
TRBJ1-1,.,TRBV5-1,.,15,CASSSGPGENTEAFF,TGCGCCAGCAGCTCGGGTCCCGGAGAAAATACTGAAGCTTTCTTT
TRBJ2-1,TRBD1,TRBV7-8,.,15,CASSLGQGTYNEQFF,TGTGCCAGCAGCTTGGGACAGGGAACCTACAATGAGCAGTTCTTC
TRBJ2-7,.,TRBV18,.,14,CASSPAPDSYEQYF,TGTGCCAGCTCACCAGCCCCAGACTCCTACGAGCAGTACTTC
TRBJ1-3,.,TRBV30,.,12,CASPNSGNTIYF,TGTGCCTCACCTAACTCTGGAAACACCATATATTTT
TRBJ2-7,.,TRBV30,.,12,CAWSVDSEEQYF,TGTGCCTGGAGTGTGGACTCAGAAGAGCAGTACTTC
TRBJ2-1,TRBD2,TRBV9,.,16,CASSVGGTSGRSEQFF,TGTGCCAGCAGCGTAGGGGGGACTAGCGGGAGAAGTGAGCAGTTCTTC
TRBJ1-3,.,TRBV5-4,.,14,CASSLDSSGNTIYF,TGTGCCAGCAGCCTGGACAGCTCTGGAAACACCATATATTTT
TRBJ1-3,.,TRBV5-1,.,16,CASSLFGIDTGNTIYF,TGCGCCAGCAGCTTGTTCGGTATCGATACTGGAAACACCATATATTTT
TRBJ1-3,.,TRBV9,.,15,CASSVAGAHGNTIYF,TGTGCCAGCAGCGTAGCAGGGGCGCACGGAAACACCATATATTTT
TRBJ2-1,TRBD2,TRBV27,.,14,CASRALAGWNEQFF,TGTGCCAGCAGAGCCTTAGCGGGATGGAATGAGCAGTTCTTC
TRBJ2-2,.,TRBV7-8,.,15,CASSLPRWARGELFF,TGTGCCAGCAGCTTACCAAGGTGGGCGCGCGGGGAGCTGTTTTTT
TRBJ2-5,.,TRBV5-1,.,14,CASSLAGFQETQYF,TGCGCCAGCAGCTTGGCAGGGTTCCAAGAGACCCAGTACTTC
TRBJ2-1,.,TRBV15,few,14,CATSRRGPYNEQFF,TGTGCCACCAGCAGGCGTGGGCCGTACAATGAGCAGTTCTTC
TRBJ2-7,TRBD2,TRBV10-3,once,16,CAISGNMLAGVHEQYF,TGTGCCATCAGTGGTAATATGTTGGCGGGAGTCCACGAGCAGTACTTC
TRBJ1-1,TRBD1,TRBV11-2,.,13,CASSLGRTGEAFF,TGTGCCAGCAGCTTAGGTCGGACAGGGGAAGCTTTCTTT
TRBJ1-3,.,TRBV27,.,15,CASRPVGGPGNTIYF,TGTGCCAGCAGGCCTGTGGGGGGGCCTGGAAACACCATATATTTT
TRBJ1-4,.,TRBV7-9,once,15,CASSLGSATNEKLFF,TGTGCCAGCAGCTTAGGAAGCGCAACTAATGAAAAACTGTTTTTT
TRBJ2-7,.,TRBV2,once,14,CASSDQGTLYEQYF,TGTGCCAGCAGTGACCAGGGTACCCTCTACGAGCAGTACTTC
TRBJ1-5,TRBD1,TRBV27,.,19,CASSLYNRGRVLSNQPQHF,TGTGCCAGCAGTTTATATAACAGGGGGCGCGTTTTGAGCAATCAGCCCCAGCATTTT
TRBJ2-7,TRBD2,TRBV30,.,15,CAWKATSGWVYEQYF,TGTGCCTGGAAAGCCACTAGCGGGTGGGTCTACGAGCAGTACTTC
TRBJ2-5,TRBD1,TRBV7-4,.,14,CASSLDRGRETQYF,TGTGCCAGCAGCTTGGACAGGGGGCGGGAGACCCAGTACTTC
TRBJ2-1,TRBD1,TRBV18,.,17,CASSPPYGQESYNEQFF,TGTGCCAGCTCACCACCATACGGACAGGAGTCCTACAATGAGCAGTTCTTC
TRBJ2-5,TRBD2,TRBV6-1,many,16,CASSAWTSGRRETQYF,TGTGCCAGCAGTGCTTGGACTAGCGGGAGAAGGGAGACCCAGTACTTC
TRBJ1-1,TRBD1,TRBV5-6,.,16,CASSYRGQGIQAEAFF,TGTGCCAGCAGCTACAGGGGGCAGGGAATTCAGGCTGAAGCTTTCTTT
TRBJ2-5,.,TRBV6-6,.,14,CASSYSQGKETQYF,TGTGCCAGCAGTTATTCCCAGGGTAAAGAGACCCAGTACTTC
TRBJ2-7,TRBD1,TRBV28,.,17,CASTNRWTGKRDYEQYF,TGTGCCAGCACCAACCGCTGGACAGGGAAGAGGGACTACGAGCAGTACTTC
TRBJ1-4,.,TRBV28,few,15,CASSSQGTTNEKLFF,TGTGCCAGCAGTTCCCAGGGGACAACTAATGAAAAACTGTTTTTT
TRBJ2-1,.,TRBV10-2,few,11,CASSTGNEQFF,TGCGCCAGCAGTACCGGCAATGAGCAGTTCTTC
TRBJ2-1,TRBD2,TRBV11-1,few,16,CASSLSGSRKNNEQFF,TGTGCCAGCAGCTTAAGCGGGAGCAGAAAAAACAATGAGCAGTTCTTC
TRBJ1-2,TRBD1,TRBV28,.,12,CASSTGAGGYTF,TGTGCCAGCAGCACAGGGGCAGGCGGCTACACCTTC
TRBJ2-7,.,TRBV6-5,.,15,CASSYSGLHRYEQYF,TGTGCCAGCAGTTACTCGGGACTGCATCGCTACGAGCAGTACTTC
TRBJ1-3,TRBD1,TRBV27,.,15,CASSTRTGWGNTIYF,TGTGCCAGCAGTACCCGGACAGGGTGGGGAAACACCATATATTTT
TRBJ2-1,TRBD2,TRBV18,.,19,CASRSPLAGGPYYINEQFF,TGTGCCAGCCGGTCCCCTTTAGCGGGAGGGCCATATTACATCAATGAGCAGTTCTTC
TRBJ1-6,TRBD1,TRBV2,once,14,CASSRDRAYSPLHF,TGTGCCAGCAGCCGGGACAGGGCGTATTCACCCCTCCACTTT
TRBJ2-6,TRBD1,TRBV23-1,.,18,CASSRGQGPTSGANVLTF,TGCGCCAGCAGTCGGGGACAGGGACCCACCTCTGGGGCCAACGTCCTGACTTTC
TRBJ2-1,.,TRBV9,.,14,CASSVGGGHNEQFF,TGTGCCAGCAGCGTAGGTGGGGGCCACAATGAGCAGTTCTTC
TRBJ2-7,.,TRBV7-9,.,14,CASSLWGLDYEQYF,TGTGCCAGCAGCTTATGGGGGCTCGACTACGAGCAGTACTTC
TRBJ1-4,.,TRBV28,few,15,CASSLRTLYNEKLFF,TGTGCCAGCAGCCTAAGGACACTCTATAATGAAAAACTGTTTTTT
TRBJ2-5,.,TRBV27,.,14,CASSLRGAQETQYF,TGTGCCAGCAGTTTAAGAGGTGCCCAAGAGACCCAGTACTTC
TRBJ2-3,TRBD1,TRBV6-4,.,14,CASSDGQGADTQYF,TGTGCCAGCAGTGACGGACAGGGGGCAGATACGCAGTATTTT
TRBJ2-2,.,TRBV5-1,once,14,CASSVTGNTGELFF,TGCGCCAGCAGCGTCACAGGGAATACCGGGGAGCTGTTTTTT
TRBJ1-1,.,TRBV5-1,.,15,CASSRGQGWDTEAFF,TGCGCCAGCAGCAGGGGTCAGGGATGGGACACTGAAGCTTTCTTT